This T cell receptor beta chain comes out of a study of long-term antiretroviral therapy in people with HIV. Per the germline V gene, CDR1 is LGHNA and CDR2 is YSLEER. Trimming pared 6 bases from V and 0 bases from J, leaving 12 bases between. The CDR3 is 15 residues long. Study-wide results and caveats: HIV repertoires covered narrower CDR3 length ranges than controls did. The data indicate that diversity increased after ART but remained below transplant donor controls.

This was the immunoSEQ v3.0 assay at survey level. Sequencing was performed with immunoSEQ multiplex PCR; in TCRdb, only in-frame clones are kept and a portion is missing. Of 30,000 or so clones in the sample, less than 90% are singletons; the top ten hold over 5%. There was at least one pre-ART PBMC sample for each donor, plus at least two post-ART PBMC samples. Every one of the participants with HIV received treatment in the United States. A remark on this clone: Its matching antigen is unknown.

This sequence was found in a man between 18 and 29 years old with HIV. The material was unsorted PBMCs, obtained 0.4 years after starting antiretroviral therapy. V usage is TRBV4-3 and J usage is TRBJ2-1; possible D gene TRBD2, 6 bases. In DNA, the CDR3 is TGCGCCAGCAGGGCTAGCGTGAGCTCCTACAATGAGCAGTTCTTC. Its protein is CASRASVSSYNEQFF.